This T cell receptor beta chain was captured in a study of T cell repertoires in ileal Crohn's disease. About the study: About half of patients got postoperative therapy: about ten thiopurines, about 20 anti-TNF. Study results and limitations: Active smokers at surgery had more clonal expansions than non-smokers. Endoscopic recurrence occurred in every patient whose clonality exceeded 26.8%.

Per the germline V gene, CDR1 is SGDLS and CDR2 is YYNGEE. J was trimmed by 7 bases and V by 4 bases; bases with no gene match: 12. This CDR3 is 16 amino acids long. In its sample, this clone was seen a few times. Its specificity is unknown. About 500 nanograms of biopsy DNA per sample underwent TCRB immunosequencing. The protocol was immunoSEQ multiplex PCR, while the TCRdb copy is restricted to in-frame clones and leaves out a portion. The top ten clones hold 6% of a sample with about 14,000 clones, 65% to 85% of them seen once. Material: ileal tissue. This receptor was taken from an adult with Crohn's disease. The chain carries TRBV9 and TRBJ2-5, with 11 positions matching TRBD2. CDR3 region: CASSPVVAGGMGTQYF. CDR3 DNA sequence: TGTGCCAGCAGCCCCGTGGTAGCGGGAGGGATGGGGACCCAGTACTTC.